This T cell receptor (beta chain) comes out of a study of identical twins (dated by TCRdb to about 2016). Background on the whole study: The study deep-sequenced TCR alpha and beta repertoires from monozygotic twins, unrelated adults of various ages and cord blood to test whether fetal clonotypes persist. Replicate twin experiments were performed at different times using different library preparation protocols to rule out contamination.

The CDR3 sequence holds 13 residues, the cysteine and phenylalanine included. Just the 39-base CDR3 DNA is kept, in frame starting at base 1. Per the germline V gene, SNHLY is the CDR1 and FYNNEI is the CDR2. A distance of 12 bases separates the germline ends of V and J, which lose 6 bases and 4 bases respectively. Points on this clonotype: Its antigen is unknown. Per-base quality was not reported, and no clone a single base away is much larger than it.

The investigation overall reported the following: Conclusions relied on cross-sectional statistical analysis, since the same donors could not be followed over many years. Excess twin sharing in beta out-of-frame sequences was weaker because fewer shared sequences lowered the signal-to-noise ratio. In monozygotic twins, out-of-frame TCR alpha sharing was systematically underestimated by recombination models, although the models agreed with sharing between unrelated individuals. Out-of-frame TCR alpha sequences shared between twins showed an excess of low generation-probability sequences compared with coincidental sharing between unrelated individuals. Abundant cord blood beta clonotypes carried fewer insertions; young adult naive repertoires showed a weaker similar trend, while memory repertoires showed none. Invariant T cells such as MAIT and iNKT could partly confound zero-insertion analyses, though diverse VJ usage argued against this for most clonotypes.

Only healthy Caucasian donors were included. Three pairs of female monozygotic twins, all aged roughly 18 to 29 years, were included in the twin cohort. Positive isolation kits from Invitrogen were used to isolate the CD4+ and CD8+ T cell populations. The library was prepared using 5' RACE. This sample was sequenced with an Illumina HiSeq 2000. Template switching added a universal primer binding site, and the final cDNA carried a unique molecular identifier that allowed TCR cDNA molecules to be counted accurately. First-strand cDNA for TCR alpha and beta chains was synthesized from specific primers in the conserved constant-segment region. To control for contamination, every cDNA library was double barcoded, receiving both a SMART-Mk sample barcode and Illumina barcodes. TruSeq adapter sequences along with Illumina sample barcodes were introduced in two successive PCR steps. TCR alpha and beta cDNA libraries were sequenced on the Illumina HiSeq platform with custom primers. The study's processing was this. Unique molecular identifiers were extracted from raw reads with MiGEC, and CDR3 positions were determined with MiXCR. Recombination models were inferred per individual with the repgenHMM and IGoR tools using an EM algorithm. Shared clonotypes were analyzed with the tcR package in R, and sharing was normalized by the product of cloneset sizes. Out-of-frame nonproductive sequences were analyzed to study raw recombination free of thymic and clonal selection effects. TCRdb took the public reads, trimmed them with fastp at Q25, ran MiXCR for clone calling and kept in-frame beta chains. Each record represents a unique CDR3 protein, reported with the most common genes and DNA among its rows. The V and J calls follow TCRdb's processing rather than the paper's. For this sample the table gives 500,000 to 600,000 distinct CDR3 sequences, of which 22% were detected only once. 0.91% of the sample is held by the ten biggest clonotypes.

Another study also made use of these data, one on T cells expressing NK-cell markers. The second source states: In sorted CD3+CD56+NKG2C+, CD3+CD56+NKG2C- and CD3+CD56-NKG2C+ T-cell subsets from 7 to 9 donors, TCR beta-chain repertoires were profiled. Among the eight sequenced donors, only one was HCMV-seronegative, while the other seven were HCMV-seropositive. To restrict sorting to alphabetaTCR-expressing T cells, an anti-gammadeltaTCR antibody was added in several experiments. In five to seven donors, the dominant CD3+CD56+NKG2C+ clonotypes were among the top 10 CD8+ clonotypes and accounted for roughly 1.0-8% of CD8+ T cells. Those dominant clonotypes were again the most abundant among CD3+CD56-NKG2C+ cells in a handful of donors, at roughly 25-60.1%. Whether the expanded NKG2C-expressing T cell clones were specific for HCMV antigens remained unclear. Randomly selected healthy volunteers, three men and five women, were used as the eight sequenced donors. HCMV serostatus was determined by detecting HCMV-specific IgG in serum with a commercial ELISA kit. MIGEC handled demultiplexing of the reads and grouping by UMI, while MiTCR was used to assemble and quantify clonotypes. To exclude erroneous sequences, any TCR cDNA sequence not supported by at least two reads was discarded. The tcR package was used for downstream repertoire analysis, and clonotypes were matched between fractions using CDR3 nucleotide sequence together with V segment. VDJmatch was used to annotate antigen specificity against VDJdb, with one amino acid substitution in CDR3 allowed.

The receptor was derived from a woman under 30 in good health. Sequencing was performed on CD4+ T cells sorted from blood. The V gene is TRBV2 and the J gene is TRBJ1-2, with TRBD1 as a weak D call on 6 bases. Here the CDR3 is given as CASRSPGVYGYTF. The DNA sequence reads TGTGCCAGCAGATCCCCAGGGGTCTATGGCTACACCTTC. Reference TRBV2 and TRBJ1-2 proteins supply the regions before and after the CDR3; the full variable domain is: EPEVTQTPSHQVTQMGQEVILRCVPISNHLYFYWYRQILGQKVEFLVSFYNNEISEKSEIFDDQFSVERPDGSNFTLKIRSTKLEDSAMYFCASRSPGVYGYTFGSGTRLTVV.